This TCR beta chain was obtained from a study of response to subunit inactivated influenza vaccine. Broader study findings: A suggestion made by the authors is that each seasonal influenza vaccination recruits few new T cells.

TCRdb re-analysed the RT-PCR reads in MiXCR, keeping a single row per CDR3 protein. The sample has 500,000 to 650,000 distinct CDR3 sequences, 7.6% seen once. This clonotype was recorded many times. What it binds is unknown. Sequences were derived from PBMCs from blood, sampled less than 30 months after vaccination. The clonotype comes from a man between 50 and 75 years old who received an inactivated influenza vaccine.

The CDR3 DNA sequence: TGTGCCAGCAGCTTCAGGGGGGTAAAGACCGGGGAGCTGTTTTTT. Protein product: CASSFRGVKTGELFF. V usage is TRBV3-1 and J usage is TRBJ2-2; weak D call: TRBD1 (7 bases). The V end lost 5 bases, the J end lost 5 bases, and 15 bases lay between the germline ends. Germline V gene sequence: CDR1 LGHDT, CDR2 YNNKEL (reference sequence). This CDR3 is 15 amino acids long.